This is a list of T cell receptor beta chains from one sample in a study of STAT5B mutations in CD4+ large granular lymphocyte leukemia. Profiled with immunoSEQ multiplex PCR; TCRdb holds only in-frame clones, not every one. The profile covers 30,000 to 40,000 clones, with around 72% appearing a single time and less than 0.7% taken by the ten largest. Sequences were obtained from CD4+ T cells from blood buffy coats. The receptors were sampled from a human donor in good health. Both conserved end residues are part of each CDR3. Each record gives: clone size, J gene, CDR3 length, V gene, D gene, CDR3 DNA, CDR3 protein. The D gene is left open where the match is weak. Expanded clones are given a class, and other clones once, few, many or no size at all.

>-|TRBJ2-3|15|TRBV5-1|-
TGCGCCAGCAGCCGCTATCAAGTGGGGACAGATACGCAGTATTTT
CASSRYQVGTDTQYF
>few|TRBJ1-1|15|TRBV16|-
TGTGCCAGCAGCCAATCGTTGAAAATGAACACTGAAGCTTTCTTT
CASSQSLKMNTEAFF
>-|TRBJ2-7|16|TRBV5-4|TRBD1
TGTGCCAGCAGCGGCCACCGACAGGGGGCGTCGAATGAGCAGTACTTC
CASSGHRQGASNEQYF
>-|TRBJ1-1|11|TRBV18|TRBD1
TGTGCCAGCTCGGGACAGTCTGAAGCTTTCTTT
CASSGQSEAFF
>-|TRBJ2-5|11|TRBV20-1|-
TGCAGTGCTAGGGGCTATGAGACCCAGTACTTC
CSARGYETQYF
>-|TRBJ2-1|15|TRBV2|TRBD1
TGTGCCAGCAGTTGGGGACAGGGGGGTAACAATGAGCAGTTCTTC
CASSWGQGGNNEQFF
>once|TRBJ2-1|15|TRBV7-2|-
TGTGCCAGCAGCTCCGACTGGGGCTCCTACAATGAGCAGTTCTTC
CASSSDWGSYNEQFF
>-|TRBJ1-1|14|TRBV6-1|TRBD1
TGTGCCAGCAGTGACGGACAGGGGCACACTGAAGCTTTCTTT
CASSDGQGHTEAFF
>-|TRBJ2-3|17|TRBV6-4|TRBD2
TGTGCCAGCAGTGACTCTCCAGCGGGGGGCAACACAGATACGCAGTATTTT
CASSDSPAGGNTDTQYF
>-|TRBJ2-3|14|TRBV2|-
TGTGCCAGCAGCGACATTGAGAGTGCAGATACGCAGTATTTT
CASSDIESADTQYF
>-|TRBJ2-7|14|TRBV7-2|-
TGTGCCAGCAGCATTCAGGGAAATCCCTACGAGCAGTACTTC
CASSIQGNPYEQYF
>-|TRBJ1-2|16|TRBV5-1|TRBD1
TGCGCCAGCAGCTCCCTAAACAGGGGGGGCACCTATGGCTACACCTTC
CASSSLNRGGTYGYTF
>-|TRBJ2-5|13|TRBV6-4|-
TGTGCCAGCAGTCAGGGATTCGGAGAGACCCAGTACTTC
CASSQGFGETQYF
>-|TRBJ2-7|15|TRBV19|TRBD2
TGTGCCAGTAGTCGATTTAGCGGGAGTACCGGCGAGCAGTACTTC
CASSRFSGSTGEQYF
>-|TRBJ2-7|14|TRBV6-1|-
TGTGCCAGCAGTGACAGGGTAGTTCCCTACGAGCAGTACTTC
CASSDRVVPYEQYF
>-|TRBJ2-3|16|TRBV18|TRBD1
TGTGCCAGCTCACCACTTAACAGGGGGCGTATAGATACGCAGTATTTT
CASSPLNRGRIDTQYF
>-|TRBJ1-1|13|TRBV7-9|-
TGTGCCAGCAGCGCGACGACAGAGGTGGAAGCTTTCTTT
CASSATTEVEAFF
>-|TRBJ1-1|14|TRBV7-2|-
TGTGCCAGCAGCTTAAGTCTGGGACCCACTGAAGCTTTCTTT
CASSLSLGPTEAFF
>-|TRBJ2-3|12|TRBV2|-
TGTGCCAGCAGTCCCCGCACAGATACGCAGTATTTT
CASSPRTDTQYF
>once|TRBJ2-7|15|TRBV9|-
TGTGCCAGCAGCGTAGATATGGGGGGCATCTACGAGCAGTACTTC
CASSVDMGGIYEQYF
>-|TRBJ2-7|18|TRBV5-4|TRBD2
TGTGCCAGCAGCGACTTTTTTGGGGAAGCGGGGGGGATATACGAGCAGTACTTC
CASSDFFGEAGGIYEQYF
>once|TRBJ2-7|13|TRBV7-9|-
TGTGCCAGCAGCCTTCGGGACACCTACGAGCAGTACTTC
CASSLRDTYEQYF
>-|TRBJ2-7|13|TRBV5-1|-
TGCGCCAGCAGCTACGGCCAGCTCTACGAGCAGTACTTC
CASSYGQLYEQYF
>-|TRBJ2-2|16|TRBV10-3|TRBD2
TGTGCCATCAGTGTGGTAGCGGGAGCATCGGGCGGGGAGCTGTTTTTT
CAISVVAGASGGELFF
>-|TRBJ1-1|14|TRBV6-5|-
TGTGCCAGCAGTTACTCCCAGGTGAACACTGAAGCTTTCTTT
CASSYSQVNTEAFF
>-|TRBJ2-1|15|TRBV7-2|-
TGTGCCAGCACCAAGGGACCCCTCTTGTACAATGAGCAGTTCTTC
CASTKGPLLYNEQFF
>-|TRBJ2-7|14|TRBV5-6|TRBD1
TGTGCCAGCAGCTCCGAGGGACAGTCCTACGAGCAGTACTTC
CASSSEGQSYEQYF
>-|TRBJ1-2|14|TRBV6-4|TRBD1
TGTGCCAGCAGTGATTCAGGGGGCTCAAACTACTACACCTTC
CASSDSGGSNYYTF
>-|TRBJ1-5|14|TRBV19|-
TGTGCCAGCCACGAGCAGATTAGCAATCAGCCCCAGCATTTT
CASHEQISNQPQHF
>-|TRBJ2-1|14|TRBV27|-
TGTGCCAGACCCGACCAAAGCTCCTACAATGAGCAGTTCTTC
CARPDQSSYNEQFF
>-|TRBJ2-7|14|TRBV10-3|TRBD2
TGTGCCATCGGGGCCGGGACTAGCGGGAGGAGGGAGTACTTC
CAIGAGTSGRREYF
>-|TRBJ2-7|15|TRBV27|TRBD2
TGTGCCAGCAGTAGACCCAGTGGGGGGGTCTACGAGCAGTACTTC
CASSRPSGGVYEQYF
>-|TRBJ2-4|17|TRBV2|-
TGTGCCAGCAGAGACGTGGAGACTCCTCTAGCCAAAAACATTCAGTACTTC
CASRDVETPLAKNIQYF
>-|TRBJ1-1|16|TRBV5-3|-
TGTGCCAGAAGCTTGTTCGGGGCCTCGATGAACACTGAAGCTTTCTTT
CARSLFGASMNTEAFF
>-|TRBJ2-1|16|TRBV7-9|-
TGTGCCAGCAGCTTAGAGGGGCAGGGGGGCTACAATGAGCAGTTCTTC
CASSLEGQGGYNEQFF
>-|TRBJ2-1|11|TRBV29-1|TRBD1
TGCAGCGCAGGGGGCTACAATGAGCAGTTCTTC
CSAGGYNEQFF
>-|TRBJ2-3|14|TRBV6-5|-
TGTGCCAGCAGTGAAGGCCCTTCCACAGATACGCAGTATTTT
CASSEGPSTDTQYF
>few|TRBJ1-3|15|TRBV21-1|-
TGTGCCAGCAGCAAGGACAGGGGGTTTGGAAACACCATATATTTT
CASSKDRGFGNTIYF
>-|TRBJ2-1|14|TRBV7-3|-
TGTGCCAGCAGAAAAGACAGGGGGACTAGGGAGCAGTTCTTC
CASRKDRGTREQFF
>few|TRBJ1-3|14|TRBV7-7|-
TGTGCCAGCAGCCCCACGGGGTCTGGAAACACCATATATTTT
CASSPTGSGNTIYF
>-|TRBJ2-5|14|TRBV19|-
TGTGCCAGTATGTCCGGATCGTACCAAGAGACCCAGTACTTC
CASMSGSYQETQYF
>once|TRBJ2-1|11|TRBV10-3|-
TGTGCCATCAGTGAATCGAGTTTCCAGTTCTTC
CAISESSFQFF